The 30 T cell receptor beta chains given below trace back to one sample, sequenced in a study of T cell clonotyping in hematopoietic cell transplantation. Using immunoSEQ multiplex PCR, the repertoire was profiled, and TCRdb retains in-frame clones only, with some absent. This repertoire shows some 13,000 clones, roughly 90% found once; its top ten account for 6% to 8.5%. The sequences come from PBMCs, collected 100 days after allogeneic stem cell transplant. The receptor set was obtained from a female patient aged 50 to 65 who had an allogeneic stem cell transplant from an unrelated donor, so the T cells may come from the graft donor. Some clones in this sample may be carry-over from other donors' samples.

V gene TRBV6-6 combines with J gene TRBJ1-6; a weak D match, TRBD1 (6 bases). CDR3 size: 14 residues. Germline V lookup: CDR1 MNHNY, CDR2 SVGAGI (reference sequence). Trimming stripped 7 bases from V and 6 bases from J, with 13 bases between. The CDR3 here is CASKTTGSNSPLHF. The CDR3 bases are TGTGCCAGCAAAACCACAGGGTCTAATTCACCCCTCCACTTT.

This clone was detected once. The chain recombines TRBV29-1 with TRBJ1-5; D is ambiguous. The germline V gene encodes CDR1 SQVTM and CDR2 ANQGSEA. The V end was cut by 1 base, the J end by 2 bases, with 6 bases between. The CDR3 length is 13 residues. In DNA form, the CDR3 reads TGCAGCGTTGAAGGGGGAGGCAATCAGCCCCAGCATTTT. This gives the protein CSVEGGGNQPQHF.

The V and J genes are TRBV5-4 and TRBJ1-2; TRBD1 is a possible D gene (6 bases). Germline V gene data show CDR1 as SGHNT and CDR2 as YYREEE (reference sequence). The V end was cut by 2 bases, the J end by 4 bases, with 12 bases between. This CDR3 region has 14 residues. CDR3 sequence reads: CASSFGLGGYGYTF. Written as DNA, the CDR3 is TGTGCCAGCAGCTTTGGGTTAGGGGGCTATGGCTACACCTTC.

J is TRBJ2-1 and V is TRBV2; D remains ambiguous. Between the trimmed V and J ends, which lost 4 bases and 3 bases, there was a span of 4 bases. The CDR3 has 12 residues. CDR1 and CDR2 (germline): SNHLY, FYNNEI. DNA for the CDR3: TGTGCCAGCAGTGCGCACTACAATGAGCAGTTCTTC. Protein product: CASSAHYNEQFF.

The chain uses TRBV4-1 and TRBJ1-2, with D maybe TRBD1 (5 bases). Germline CDR1 and CDR2: MGHRA and YSYEKL. V shed 4 bases and J shed 9 bases, with 15 bases lying between them. The CDR3 has 13 residues. CDR3 loop: CASSPTWTSSYTF. DNA for the CDR3: TGCGCCAGCAGCCCAACGTGGACATCTAGCTACACCTTC.

This rearrangement joins TRBV7-2 to TRBJ1-5; D call uncertain. Trimming shortened V by 8 bases and J by 0 bases, and 5 bases separated the two germline ends. Germline CDR1 reads SGHTA; CDR2 reads FQGNSA. There are 12 residues in the CDR3. CDR3 in amino acids: CASGYSNQPQHF. The DNA of the CDR3 is TGTGCCAGCGGGTATAGCAATCAGCCCCAGCATTTT.

The rearrangement uses TRBV15 and TRBJ1-1; 8 positions agree with TRBD1. The V and J ends lost 3 bases and 3 bases, in that order; junction bases with no gene match: 6. CDR1 is LNHNV, CDR2 YYDKDF, per germline (reference sequence). The CDR3 sequence is 15 residues long. In nucleotides, the CDR3 is TGTGCCACCAGCAGCCGACAGGGGACTTACACTGAAGCTTTCTTT. Protein product: CATSSRQGTYTEAFF.

The V gene is TRBV10-3, the J gene TRBJ2-2; TRBD1 matches 10 bases. Germline-derived CDR1 and CDR2 are ENHRY and SYGVKD. There are 16 residues in the CDR3. V was clipped by 4 bases and J by 7 bases; unmatched bases: 9. CDR3 nucleotides: TGTGCCATCAGTGCCGGACAGGGGGGAAACCTCGGGGAGCTGTTTTTT. This encodes CAISAGQGGNLGELFF.

The chain uses TRBV4-2 and TRBJ2-7; 8 bases are a match to TRBD2. Germline lookup yields CDR1 LGHNA and CDR2 YNFKEQ. The CDR3 consists of 12 residues. V lost 4 bases and J lost 6; bases outside the gene matches: 2. This CDR3 reads CASSPGLGEQYF. The CDR3 bases are TGTGCCAGCAGCCCGGGACTAGGCGAGCAGTACTTC.

The chain couples TRBV29-1 to TRBJ1-2, with D unclear. Trimming removed 2 bases at V and 1 base at J, with 2 bases between. Germline V CDR1 and CDR2: SQVTM, ANQGSEA. The CDR3 length is 11 residues. CDR3 nucleotide sequence: TGCAGCGTTGAAATTAACTATGGCTACACCTTC. Protein: CSVEINYGYTF.

This chain connects TRBV28 to TRBJ2-7; D gene unclear. V was clipped by 5 bases and J by 6 bases, with 11 bases between them. CDR3 length: 12 amino acids. The germline V gene encodes CDR1 MDHEN and CDR2 SYDVKM. Here the CDR3 reads CASSQTFGEQYV. The CDR3 DNA reads as TGTGCCAGCAGTCAGACATTTGGCGAGCAGTACGTC.

This sequence joins TRBV5-6 and TRBJ2-7; 12 bases are a match to TRBD2. The CDR3 loop spans 15 amino acids. From germline, CDR1 is SGHDT and CDR2 YYEEEE. Losses at the gene ends were 5 bases for V and 4 bases for J; bases not matched to a gene: 7. Here the CDR3 DNA reads TGTGCCAGCAGGAATCTAGCGGGGGGGCTGTACGAGCAGTACTTC. This codes for CASRNLAGGLYEQYF.

The chain employs TRBV28 and TRBJ2-7; tentative D call: TRBD2 (7 bases). With 3 bases removed from V and 2 bases from J, the gap between germline ends came to 17 bases. The germline V gene has CDR1 MDHEN and CDR2 SYDVKM. The CDR3 runs 16 residues. The CDR3 here is CASSFHGGRPPYEQYV. The DNA for the CDR3 is TGTGCCAGCAGTTTCCACGGGGGGCGCCCCCCCTACGAGCAGTACGTC.

This chain connects TRBV6-1 to TRBJ2-2; TRBD2 agrees at 8 bases. Trimming cost V 0 bases and J 3 bases; bases outside gene matches: 9. The length of the CDR3 is 18 residues. CDR1 and CDR2 (germline): MNHNS, SASEGT. In DNA form, the CDR3 reads TGTGCCAGCAGTGAAGCGCTTCGAGTAGCGGGGCACACCGGGGAGCTGTTTTTT. This codes for CASSEALRVAGHTGELFF.

The chain couples TRBV30 to TRBJ2-5; D is unclear. CDR1 and CDR2 (germline): GTSNPN, SVGIG (reference sequence). The CDR3 runs 10 residues. V was cut by 2 bases and J by 5 bases, with 3 bases left in between. The DNA of the CDR3 is TGTGCCTGGAGTCGGGAGACCCAGTACTTC. This codes for CAWSRETQYF.

The chain couples TRBV2 to TRBJ2-1; 8 nucleotides line up with TRBD1. Germline CDR1 SNHLY, CDR2 FYNNEI. The CDR3 spans 12 residues. Trimming at V came to 6 bases and at J to 15 bases, leaving 10 bases not matched to a gene. The CDR3, as DNA: TGTGCCAGCAGAACGGACAGGGAGAGGCTGTTCTTC. Its translation is CASRTDRERLFF.

This clone was detected only once. CDR3 nucleotide sequence: TGTGCCAGCAGGGGGACAAATGAGCAGTTCTTC. This codes for CASRGTNEQFF. The V call is TRBV13, the J call TRBJ2-1, with TRBD1 as a possible D gene (6 bases). Germline V lookup: CDR1 PRHDT, CDR2 FYEKMQ (reference sequence). Trimming left V 6 bases short and J 7 bases short, with 7 bases between. The CDR3 is 11 amino acids.

This chain joins TRBV7-2 and TRBJ2-2; TRBD1 might be the D (6 bases). The CDR3 has 14 residues. Trimming took 7 bases from V and 8 from J, leaving 17 bases between them. Per the germline V gene, CDR1 is SGHTA and CDR2 is FQGNSA. CDR3 sequence: CASNKGRTGGELFF. The DNA of the CDR3 is TGTGCCAGCAACAAGGGTCGAACAGGGGGGGAGCTGTTTTTT.

The chain employs TRBV19 and TRBJ1-5; possibly TRBD1 for D (5 bases). Trimming left V 1 base short and J 0 bases short, with 25 bases between. The CDR3 is 21 residues long. CDR1 and CDR2 from the germline V gene are LNHDA and SQIVND (reference sequence). In nucleotides, the CDR3 is TGTGCCAGTAGTATAGCCAGATGGGGCAGTCCTGGGTCCGTTAGCAATCAGCCCCAGCATTTT. Encoded protein: CASSIARWGSPGSVSNQPQHF.

This clone appeared once. The chain carries TRBV4-1 and TRBJ1-2; D perhaps matches TRBD1 (5 bases). The CDR3 length is 15 residues. Looked up from germline, CDR1 is MGHRA and CDR2 is YSYEKL. V was cut by 0 bases and J by 8 bases, with 16 bases left in between. The CDR3 is CASSQDEGLGLGYTF. CDR3 DNA: TGCGCCAGCAGCCAAGACGAGGGGTTGGGGCTCGGCTACACCTTC.

This clone was detected only once. V is TRBV29-1 and J is TRBJ1-2; 9 positions match TRBD1. With 7 bases clipped from V and 11 bases from J, the junction kept 8 bases outside the gene matches. From germline, CDR1 is SQVTM and CDR2 ANQGSEA. The CDR3 totals 11 residues. CDR3 nucleotides: TGCAGCGGGATGACAGGGGGATATTACACCTTC. Protein: CSGMTGGYYTF.

This clone was seen just once. The chain recombines TRBV4-1 with TRBJ2-3; D remains unclear. This CDR3 region has 14 residues. Deletions cut 1 base from V and 11 bases from J, with 16 bases between. CDR1 MGHRA and CDR2 YSYEKL come from the germline V gene. CDR3 sequence (DNA): TGCGCCAGCAGCCAAGCAAGTACCCCTGCTGAGCAGTATTTT. Protein product: CASSQASTPAEQYF.

The chain couples TRBV14 to TRBJ2-7, with D maybe TRBD2 (6 bases). CDR3 length equals 15 residues. The ends were cut back, 1 base at V and 0 bases at J, with 10 bases in the middle. The germline CDR1 and CDR2 sequences are SGHDN and FVKESK. CDR3 region: CASSQVGTSSYEQYF. The CDR3, as DNA: TGTGCCAGCAGCCAAGTGGGGACTTCCTCCTACGAGCAGTACTTC.

The chain employs TRBV19 and TRBJ1-2; perhaps TRBD1 as D (5 bases). Germline assignment: CDR1 LNHDA and CDR2 SQIVND (reference sequence). The CDR3 covers 16 residues. The V end lost 5 bases, the J end lost 4 bases, and 20 bases lay between the germline ends. CDR3 loop: CASSARGGRRGYGYTF. The CDR3 DNA reads as TGTGCCAGTAGTGCCCGGGGAGGGAGAAGGGGCTATGGCTACACCTTC.

The rearrangement joins TRBV9 to TRBJ1-2; D is possibly TRBD1 (5 bases). The CDR3 loop spans 12 amino acids. Germline values: CDR1 SGDLS, CDR2 YYNGEE. V was shortened by 4 bases and J by 4 bases, with 8 bases between the two germline ends. The CDR3 DNA reads TGTGCCAGCAGCCAAGACAGCTATGGCTACACCTTC. Translating it yields CASSQDSYGYTF.

This chain's CDR3 is CSDEERDSLYGYTF. DNA of the CDR3: TGCAGCGACGAAGAAAGGGACAGCCTCTATGGCTACACCTTC. The J gene is TRBJ1-2, the V gene TRBV29-1; 7 bases are a match to TRBD1. This CDR3 is 14 amino acids long. Germline CDR1 and CDR2: SQVTM and ANQGSEA. The V gene end was trimmed by 7 bases and the J gene end by 4 bases; junction bases not matched to a gene: 12.

The gene calls are TRBV19 and TRBJ2-6, with D possibly being TRBD1 (5 bases). CDR1 is LNHDA and CDR2 is SQIVND in the germline V gene (reference sequence). V gave up 3 bases and J gave up 2 bases, with 11 bases separating them. The CDR3 contains 16 residues. As DNA, the CDR3 is TGTGCCAGTAGTATTCCAGCAGGGCCTGGGGCCAACGTCCTGACTTTC. Its translation is CASSIPAGPGANVLTF.

The chain joins TRBV28 to TRBJ1-2; TRBD1 matches 9 bases. This CDR3 region has 18 residues. Germline values: CDR1 MDHEN, CDR2 SYDVKM. The V gene end was trimmed by 7 bases and the J gene end by 3 bases; junction bases not matched to a gene: 18. The chain's CDR3 is CASIPAGTGNPLYYGYTF. The CDR3 bases are TGTGCCAGCATTCCCGCGGGGACAGGGAATCCTCTGTACTATGGCTACACCTTC.

Written as DNA, the CDR3 is TGTGCCTGGAGTGTGGGCCAACCAGTAAACACCATATATTTT. Translation gives CAWSVGQPVNTIYF. The rearrangement uses TRBV30 and TRBJ1-3; D is unclear. The CDR3 is 14 residues long. Germline assignment: CDR1 GTSNPN and CDR2 SVGIG (reference sequence). The V end was cut by 0 bases, the J end by 6 bases, with 12 bases between.

This chain uses TRBV16 with TRBJ2-2; D perhaps matches TRBD1 (6 bases). V lost 2 bases to trimming and J lost 6 bases, with 19 bases between them. The germline gives CDR1 KGHSY, CDR2 FQNENV. The CDR3 length is 17 residues. This CDR3 is CASSQPQGILGAGELFF. CDR3 DNA sequence: TGTGCCAGCAGCCAACCACAGGGAATTCTCGGGGCCGGGGAGCTGTTTTTT.